Below are 6 T cell receptor beta chains sequenced from a single sample in a study of shared clonotypes between healthy human individuals. Produced via immunoSEQ multiplex PCR; TCRdb's table is partial and in-frame only. The sample shows more than 2,000,000 clones, roughly 92% of them seen only once. The material sequenced was naive CD4+ T cells sorted from blood. The subset: CD45RA+ positively selected. All receptors come from a man aged 18 to 35 in good health.

J is TRBJ1-4 and V is TRBV6-1, with a weak D call TRBD1 (6 bases). The germline V and J ends were trimmed by 6 bases and 3 bases, with 14 bases remaining between them. Germline V CDR1 and CDR2: MNHNS, SASEGT. The CDR3 covers 15 residues. The CDR3 DNA reads TGTGCCAGCAGCCCCTCAGGGGTGGCTAATGAAAAACTGTTTTTT. It yields the protein CASSPSGVANEKLFF.

The chain recombines TRBV5-1 with TRBJ2-5; 12 nucleotides line up with TRBD2. The germline CDR1 and CDR2 sequences are SGHRS and YFSETQ. This CDR3 spans 16 amino acids. J lost 1 base, V lost 4 bases, and 5 bases had no gene match. CDR3 nucleotides: TGCGCCAGCAGCCCATCGACTAGCGGGGGCCAAGAGACCCAGTACTTC. Residues: CASSPSTSGGQETQYF.

The chain uses TRBV10-3 and TRBJ2-3; D call uncertain. CDR1 and CDR2 from the germline V gene are ENHRY and SYGVKD. The CDR3 is made up of 14 amino acids. The V end lost 3 bases, the J end lost 2 bases, and 9 bases lay between the germline ends. The CDR3 DNA follows: TGTGCCATCAGTGAAGGGCTTCTCACAGATACGCAGTATTTT. The encoded protein is CAISEGLLTDTQYF.

V gene TRBV11-2 combines with J gene TRBJ2-3, with TRBD1 matching over 10 bases. Trimming removed 4 bases from V and 6 bases from J; junction bases left unmatched: 10. This CDR3 has 16 amino acids. Germline V lookup: CDR1 SGHAT, CDR2 FQNNGV. The CDR3 DNA reads as TGTGCCAGCAGCTACCACCCGGGACAGGGGATGGATACGCAGTATTTT. It yields the protein CASSYHPGQGMDTQYF.

The chain links TRBV15 to TRBJ2-5, with a possible D match to TRBD2 (5 bases). Germline CDR1 LNHNV, CDR2 YYDKDF (reference sequence). Trimming took 0 bases from V and 3 from J, leaving 11 bases between them. This CDR3 spans 15 amino acids. CDR3 nucleotide sequence: TGTGCCACCAGCAGAGATTTCCCCGGGAAAGAGACCCAGTACTTC. Amino acids: CATSRDFPGKETQYF.

CDR3 residues: CASSLVWGAGTGELFF. The CDR3 DNA is TGTGCCAGCAGCTTGGTGTGGGGGGCCGGGACCGGGGAGCTGTTTTTT. V usage is TRBV5-6 and J usage is TRBJ2-2; D is tentatively TRBD1 or TRBD2 (6 bases each). Trimming took 0 bases from V and 5 from J, leaving 14 bases between them. The CDR3 is 16 residues long. Germline values: CDR1 SGHDT, CDR2 YYEEEE.